The 9 T cell receptor beta chains listed next were all sequenced from one sample in a study of human T cells and chemical hapten exposure. Indicated time point: patch test 3, about 24 weeks after DPC sensitization. Treatment denoted: therapeutic diphenylcyclopropenone sensitization with weekly scalp DPC. In TCRdb, the RACE reads were re-called with MiXCR into one record per CDR3 protein. Of 95,000 to 150,000 distinct CDR3 sequences in the sample, roughly 10% are singletons; the top ten hold 2% to 2.5%. Sequencing used whole blood, obtained in connection with sensitization to the hapten diphenylcyclopropenone (DPC). These receptors were taken from a woman between 50 and 59 years old with alopecia areata. Some clones in this sample may be carry-over from other donors' samples.

This clonotype has ten or more counts. V is TRBV6-1 and J is TRBJ2-3; 9 nucleotides match TRBD1. Trimming at V came to 3 bases and at J to 4 bases, leaving 5 bases not matched to a gene. Germline CDR1 is MNHNS and CDR2 is SASEGT. The CDR3 extends over 15 amino acids. The CDR3 protein is CASSDRDRAADTQYF. The CDR3 bases are TGTGCCAGCAGTGATCGGGACAGGGCTGCAGATACGCAGTATTTT.

At least ten counts were recorded for this clonotype. The rearrangement uses TRBV6-5 and TRBJ2-2; D gene ambiguous. Germline CDR1 MNHEY, CDR2 SVGAGI. V was cut by 6 bases and J by 6 bases, with 8 bases left in between. The CDR3 sequence is 12 residues long. The CDR3 region has the DNA TGTGCCAGCAGATATTCACCCGGGGAGCTGTTTTTT. Translated: CASRYSPGELFF.

This clonotype was counted a few times. The rearrangement links TRBV18 to TRBJ2-1; D might be TRBD1 (5 bases). The CDR3 sequence is 11 residues long. V lost 3 bases and J lost 10, with 7 bases in between. Germline V gene sequence: CDR1 KGHSH, CDR2 LQKENI. The CDR3 sequence is CASSPKGEQFF. In DNA form, the CDR3 reads TGTGCCAGCTCACCGAAGGGGGAGCAGTTCTTC.

This rearrangement joins TRBV25-1 to TRBJ2-3; 11 bases are a match to TRBD2. Germline assignment: CDR1 MGHDK and CDR2 SYGVNS. This CDR3 is built from 15 residues. V trimming: 2 bases; J trimming: 4 bases; junction bases outside the gene matches: 2. The CDR3: CASSEVLAGADTQYF. DNA of the CDR3: TGTGCCAGCAGTGAAGTACTAGCGGGGGCAGATACGCAGTATTTT.

CDR3 DNA sequence: TGTGCCAGCAGTTCCCCAGACAGGGGGCTAGGTCAGCCCCAGCATTTT. Its translation is CASSSPDRGLGQPQHF. V usage is TRBV6-2 or TRBV6-3 and J usage is TRBJ1-5; 10 bases fit TRBD1. Germline values: CDR1 MNHEY, CDR2 SVGEGT. The J segment lost 6 bases and the V segment lost 4 bases, leaving 9 bases of the junction unmatched. This CDR3 contains 16 residues.

This clonotype was seen at least ten times. V gene TRBV27 combines with J gene TRBJ1-3; no clear D. This CDR3 region has 14 residues. Trimming pared 5 bases from V and 0 bases from J, leaving 8 bases between. The germline V gene encodes CDR1 MNHEY and CDR2 SMNVEV (reference sequence). The CDR3, as DNA: TGTGCCAGCAGTCGGGGATTCTCTGGAAACACCATATATTTT. Translation gives CASSRGFSGNTIYF.

The J gene is TRBJ1-1, the V gene TRBV7-2; 7 bases map to TRBD1. Trimming at V came to 1 base and at J to 3 bases, leaving 2 bases not matched to a gene. The germline V gene encodes CDR1 SGHTA and CDR2 FQGNSA. This CDR3 has 14 residues. The CDR3 loop is CASSLGGGYTEAFF. For the CDR3, the DNA is TGTGCCAGCAGCTTAGGAGGGGGCTACACTGAAGCTTTCTTT.

J is TRBJ2-7 and V is TRBV28; the D is unclear. Trimming removed 4 bases at V and 13 bases at J, with 17 bases between. The CDR3 contains 12 residues. Germline V gene lookup returns CDR1 MDHEN and CDR2 SYDVKM. This CDR3 reads CASSSPTTPVYF. CDR3 bases: TGTGCCAGCAGTTCGCCTACTACCCCTGTATACTTC.

The chain is built from TRBV7-2 and TRBJ1-6; the D gene is possibly TRBD1 (6 bases). Between the trimmed V and J ends, which lost 5 bases and 2 bases, there was a span of 13 bases. CDR1 and CDR2 from the germline V gene are SGHTA and FQGNSA. This CDR3 is 16 amino acids long. DNA of the CDR3: TGTGCCAGCAGCCGTTTCAGGGGCCCCTATAATTCACCCCTCCACTTT. It encodes CASSRFRGPYNSPLHF.